A selection of T cell receptor beta chains follows, all from one sample in a study of blood T cell repertoires in COVID-19. Some clones are missing from TCRdb's copy, which holds only in-frame ones; the method was immunoSEQ multiplex PCR. The table has approximately 75,000 clones, 85% seen once. Material: peripheral blood. Every receptor here comes from a man aged 80 or over with acute or convalescent COVID-19. The CDR3 runs from the conserved cysteine through the conserved F or W. The order of the fields is clone size, V gene, D gene, J gene, CDR3 protein, CDR3 DNA. The D gene is left open where the match is weak. Rows may omit the clone size; those that give it use once, few, many or a size class.

abundance: .; v_gene: TRBV20-1; d_gene: TRBD1; j_gene: TRBJ1-1; CDR3aa: CSALTGTEAFF; CDR3nt: TGCAGTGCCCTGACAGGGACTGAAGCTTTCTTT
abundance: .; v_gene: TRBV18; d_gene: .; j_gene: TRBJ2-3; CDR3aa: CASSERLATGDTQYF; CDR3nt: TGTGCCAGCTCCGAAAGACTAGCCACAGGGGATACGCAGTATTTT
abundance: .; v_gene: TRBV6-1; d_gene: .; j_gene: TRBJ2-7; CDR3aa: CASSVQEGGQYF; CDR3nt: TGTGCCAGCAGTGTCCAGGAGGGCGGGCAGTACTTC
abundance: .; v_gene: TRBV30; d_gene: .; j_gene: TRBJ1-2; CDR3aa: CAWVTGNYGYTF; CDR3nt: TGTGCCTGGGTTACAGGGAACTATGGCTACACCTTC
abundance: .; v_gene: TRBV19; d_gene: .; j_gene: TRBJ1-5; CDR3aa: CASSRADQPQHF; CDR3nt: TGTGCCAGTAGTCGCGCGGATCAGCCCCAGCATTTT
abundance: .; v_gene: TRBV12-5; d_gene: TRBD1; j_gene: TRBJ2-7; CDR3aa: CASGLVLIQGPPYEQYF; CDR3nt: TGTGCTAGTGGTTTGGTCCTCATACAGGGGCCCCCCTACGAGCAGTACTTC
abundance: .; v_gene: TRBV10-3; d_gene: .; j_gene: TRBJ1-1; CDR3aa: CAISVGQKEAFF; CDR3nt: TGTGCCATCAGTGTAGGACAGAAAGAAGCTTTCTTT
abundance: .; v_gene: TRBV7-2; d_gene: TRBD2; j_gene: TRBJ2-7; CDR3aa: CASSLEWASGAKQYF; CDR3nt: TGTGCCAGCAGCTTAGAGTGGGCTAGCGGGGCAAAGCAGTACTTC
abundance: .; v_gene: TRBV10-2; d_gene: TRBD2; j_gene: TRBJ2-5; CDR3aa: CASSESRFGTSGQETQYF; CDR3nt: TGCGCCAGCAGTGAGTCCCGGTTCGGGACTAGCGGACAAGAGACCCAGTACTTC
abundance: few; v_gene: TRBV24-1; d_gene: .; j_gene: TRBJ1-1; CDR3aa: CATSASWEDTEAFF; CDR3nt: TGTGCCACCAGTGCGTCGTGGGAGGACACTGAAGCTTTCTTT
abundance: .; v_gene: TRBV9; d_gene: TRBD2; j_gene: TRBJ2-1; CDR3aa: CASKREGGGEQFF; CDR3nt: TGTGCCAGTAAGCGGGAGGGTGGTGGCGAGCAGTTCTTC
abundance: few; v_gene: TRBV27; d_gene: .; j_gene: TRBJ1-6; CDR3aa: CASRWGGNSPLHF; CDR3nt: TGTGCCAGCCGTTGGGGCGGAAATTCACCCCTCCACTTT
abundance: .; v_gene: TRBV6-5; d_gene: TRBD1; j_gene: TRBJ2-7; CDR3aa: CASRPPGQGSYEQYF; CDR3nt: TGTGCCAGCAGGCCACCGGGACAGGGCTCCTACGAGCAGTACTTC
abundance: many; v_gene: TRBV28; d_gene: .; j_gene: TRBJ1-2; CDR3aa: CASSLGRWTYDNYGYTF; CDR3nt: TGTGCCAGCAGTCTTGGGAGATGGACGTACGACAACTATGGCTACACCTTC
abundance: .; v_gene: TRBV27; d_gene: .; j_gene: TRBJ1-5; CDR3aa: CASSLGRGNQPQHF; CDR3nt: TGTGCCAGCAGTTTAGGGAGGGGGAATCAGCCCCAGCATTTT
abundance: .; v_gene: TRBV5-1; d_gene: .; j_gene: TRBJ1-1; CDR3aa: CASSLGSPDTEAFF; CDR3nt: TGCGCCAGCAGCTTGGGGTCACCGGACACTGAAGCTTTCTTT
abundance: .; v_gene: TRBV6-5; d_gene: TRBD2; j_gene: TRBJ2-7; CDR3aa: CASSSYPVAGAYEQYF; CDR3nt: TGTGCCAGCAGTTCCTATCCGGTAGCGGGAGCCTACGAGCAGTACTTC
abundance: .; v_gene: TRBV4-1; d_gene: .; j_gene: TRBJ1-2; CDR3aa: CASSQGGGGLIANYGYTF; CDR3nt: TGCGCCAGCAGCCAAGGAGGCGGTGGACTTATTGCTAACTATGGCTACACCTTC